This TCR beta chain is from a study of blood T cell repertoires in COVID-19. In Seattle, patients joined the study during active infection and were tracked longitudinally. This clone was seen a handful of times. The germline CDR1 and CDR2 sequences are KGHSH and LQKENI. The CDR3 is made up of 16 amino acids. V trimming: 6 bases; J trimming: 4 bases; junction bases outside the gene matches: 9. Produced via immunoSEQ multiplex PCR; TCRdb's table is partial and in-frame only. Here the sample spans 220,000 or so clones, 85% to 90% being singletons. The sequencing sample was made of peripheral blood. The chain has TRBV18 and TRBJ1-3; 10 bases are a match to TRBD1. The TCR comes from a woman aged 50 to 65 with COVID-19, enrolled during active disease. In DNA, the CDR3 is TGTGCCAGCTCCCCCCTGGGGACAGGGGTAGGAAACACCATATATTTT. It specifies CASSPLGTGVGNTIYF. The full variable domain, its missing parts supplied by reference TRBV18 and TRBJ1-3, is NAGVMQNPRHLVRRRGQEARLRCSPMKGHSHVYWYRQLPEEGLKFMVYLQKENIIDESGMPKERFSAEFPKEGPSILRIQQVVRGDSAAYFCASSPLGTGVGNTIYFGEGSWLTVV.